The 2 T cell receptor beta chains below come from one sample, sequenced in a study of blood T cell repertoires in COVID-19. TCRdb's copy holds only in-frame clones and misses some; the assay was immunoSEQ multiplex PCR. Seen here are around 280,000 clones, roughly 86% observed once, and the top ten hold roughly 1.3%. Material: peripheral blood. The receptors were sampled from an older man with acute or convalescent COVID-19.

The chain joins TRBV29-1 to TRBJ1-5, with 8 bases lining up with TRBD1. Per the germline V gene, CDR1 is SQVTM and CDR2 is ANQGSEA. V was pared by 5 bases and J by 0 bases, with 15 bases of the junction left unmatched. The CDR3 spans 18 residues. For the CDR3, the DNA is TGCAGCGTTATCTTACGGACAGGGCTTAGAGATAGCAATCAGCCCCAGCATTTT. Residues: CSVILRTGLRDSNQPQHF.

J is TRBJ2-5 and V is TRBV24-1; 11 nucleotides line up with TRBD1. The CDR3 sequence is 16 residues long. V gave up 4 bases and J gave up 3 bases; unmatched junction bases: 6. Germline CDR1 and CDR2: KGHDR and SFDVKD. The CDR3 sequence is CATSEPGTGGEETQYF. The CDR3 DNA reads as TGTGCCACCAGTGAACCCGGGACAGGGGGGGAAGAGACCCAGTACTTC.